Sequencing of this T cell receptor (beta chain) was carried out in a study of metastatic and nonmetastatic thyroid tumors (dated by TCRdb to the early 2020s). Regarding the study in general: Repertoires were compared across peripheral blood and tumor or nodule tissue samples from malignant and benign thyroid patients. Broad study findings and their caveats: TCR beta diversity was reported as significantly higher in malignant tumors than in benign nodules, in both blood and tumor samples.

The receptor library was made with PCR. The instrument was an Illumina HiSeq 4000. High-throughput sequencing was used to profile the TCR beta-chain CDR3 region of each patient. The paper's processing steps were these. A classifier to discriminate distant-metastatic papillary thyroid cancer patients was built from CDR3 differences across clinicopathological groups. The Shannon index was used to assess repertoire diversity, and the Morisita-Horn index was used to assess tumor-blood repertoire similarity. TCRdb took the public reads, trimmed them with fastp at Q25, ran MiXCR for clone calling and kept in-frame beta chains. In this record, the V and J calls reflect TCRdb's handling and not the investigators' own analysis. In all, the sample holds 20,000 to 30,000 clones, and around a fifth of those were seen once. The top ten clonotypes cover about 4.2% of the sample. No treatment had been received by any patient before thyroid surgery. Using T-cell receptor beta sequencing, the study looked back at clinical samples from patients collected from about 2012 to 2018.

By how much of the sample it makes up, this clone is medium-sized (0.01 to 0.1%). Its antigen is currently not known. No quality values exist for individual bases; no much larger clone is one base distant. V loses 7 bases, J loses 4 bases, and the germline ends lie 10 bases apart. Including the terminal cysteine and phenylalanine, the CDR3 comprises 12 residues. The only DNA kept is the CDR3, 36 bases in frame from the first base. Looking up the germline V gene yields CDR1 MDHEN and CDR2 SYDVKM. The source is a male donor with papillary thyroid cancer or a benign thyroid nodule (not recorded which). Some clones in this sample may be carry-over from other donors' samples. This sequence uses TRBV28 and TRBJ1-2; the D gene is unclear. The sample comprised blood. The CDR3 region has the sequence CASISGSYGYTF. The sequenced DNA: TGTGCCAGCATCTCGGGCAGCTATGGCTACACCTTC.